This is a list of T cell receptor beta chains from one sample in a study of shared clonotypes between healthy human individuals. Measured with immunoSEQ multiplex PCR; TCRdb has only the in-frame clones, and not every one. The table lists 950,000 to 1,100,000 clones, around 78% of them singletons. What was sequenced was memory CD4+ T cells from PBMCs. The receptors were sampled from a man between 18 and 35 years old in good health. Some clones in this sample may be carry-over from other donors' samples. Both conserved end residues are part of each CDR3. The D gene is left open where the match is weak. Clone size is shown for a subset of rows, as once, few, many or a class of expanded clone.

TRBD1 NA TRBJ1-1 TRBV18 TGTGCCAGCTCATCACAGGGGACGGGGACTGAAGCTTTCTTT CASSSQGTGTEAFF
TRBD2 NA TRBJ2-1 TRBV28 TGTGCCAGCAGGCCACCTAATTTAGCGGGGGGCTACAATGAGCAGTTCTTC CASRPPNLAGGYNEQFF
TRBD1 few TRBJ1-1 TRBV4-2 TGTGCCAGCAGCCATGAATCTCAAACCGGGACAGGGAACGCTGAAGCTTTCTTT CASSHESQTGTGNAEAFF
NA NA TRBJ1-2 TRBV11-2 TGTGCCAGCAGATCGACCCTCTCTGGCTATGGCTACACCTTC CASRSTLSGYGYTF
NA NA TRBJ2-1 TRBV7-3 TGTGCCAGCAGCCGAATGGGCGGAGTCAATGAGCAGTTCTTC CASSRMGGVNEQFF
TRBD1 NA TRBJ1-1 TRBV7-9 TGTGCCAGCAGCTCAGGACAGGGGGACACTGAAGCTTTCTTT CASSSGQGDTEAFF
NA NA TRBJ1-1 TRBV29-1 TGCAGCACCAGGGGCGTGAACACTGAAGCTTTCTTT CSTRGVNTEAFF
NA NA TRBJ1-2 TRBV19 TGTGCCAGTAGCCCGGACCGGGGTCTTTATGGCTACACCTTC CASSPDRGLYGYTF
TRBD1 NA TRBJ1-2 TRBV27 TGTGCCAGCAAAACTCGACAGGGCTCTTCTTATGGCTACACCTTC CASKTRQGSSYGYTF
NA NA TRBJ1-3 TRBV7-9 TGTGCCGGAGGGGCGCAGGCCTCTGGAAACACCATATATTTT CAGGAQASGNTIYF
TRBD2 NA TRBJ2-3 TRBV27 TGTGCCAGCAGTTCCTTAGCGGGAGGGGGGGATACGCAGTATTTT CASSSLAGGGDTQYF
TRBD1 few TRBJ1-5 TRBV4-2 TGTGCCAGCAGCGCTCGACAGGGGGATCAGCCCCAGCATTTT CASSARQGDQPQHF
NA many TRBJ2-5 TRBV9 TGTGCCAGCAGCGTGGATCCGACAGGCCGAGGGACCCAGTACTTC CASSVDPTGRGTQYF
NA NA TRBJ2-7 TRBV7-3 TGTGCCAGCAGCTTAGGACAGTTGGACGAGCAGTACTTC CASSLGQLDEQYF
TRBD1 NA TRBJ2-2 TRBV5-1 TGCGCCAGCGACCGGGACAGGGGGACCGGGGAGCTGTTTTTT CASDRDRGTGELFF
TRBD1 NA TRBJ1-5 TRBV28 TGTGCCAGCAGTTCACAGGGGCTCCATCAGCCCCAGCATTTT CASSSQGLHQPQHF
TRBD2 many TRBJ2-3 TRBV2 TGTGCCAGCAGTGCGATGCGGGGGATCACAGATACGCAGTATTTT CASSAMRGITDTQYF
NA NA TRBJ2-2 TRBV20-1 TGCAGTGCTCCCAACACCGGGGAGCTGTTTTTT CSAPNTGELFF
TRBD1 NA TRBJ2-5 TRBV7-3 TGTGCCAGCAGCCGACAGGGGCGAGGGGTCCAGGAGACCCAGTACTTC CASSRQGRGVQETQYF
NA NA TRBJ2-3 TRBV28 TGTGCCAGCAGCCCCGTGGGCGAGGGCACAGATACGCAGTATTTT CASSPVGEGTDTQYF
NA NA TRBJ1-3 TRBV28 TGTGCCAGCAGTTCCGTCGGGGGGCCTGGAAACACCATATATTTT CASSSVGGPGNTIYF
TRBD2 NA TRBJ2-3 TRBV5-1 TGCGCCAGCAGCTTAGAATTAGCGGGAGCGGGCACAGATACGCAGTATTTT CASSLELAGAGTDTQYF
NA once TRBJ2-5 TRBV12-5 TGTGCTAGTCAAAGGCGGGGCGAAGGGACCCAGTACTTC CASQRRGEGTQYF
NA many TRBJ1-1 TRBV9 TGTGCCAGCAGCGTAGAACCGGGTTCCACTGAAGCTTTCTTT CASSVEPGSTEAFF
NA once TRBJ2-1 TRBV29-1 TGCAGCGTTGATTCCGGGGGCGCTTATAATGAGCAGTTCTTC CSVDSGGAYNEQFF